These 6 T cell receptor beta chains were all obtained from the same sample, sequenced in a study of prognosis after radiotherapy for stage I lung cancer. Two-round multiplex PCR, the amplification method, yielded TCR beta CDR3 from genomic DNA. First-round PCR employed TRBV- and TRBJ-specific primers for each gene. TCRdb processed the multiplex PCR reads anew with MiXCR; each CDR3 protein has one entry. The sample gives about 32,000 distinct CDR3 sequences, around 43% of which show up once; 15% to 19% is in the top ten. Sample: PBMCs, taken before or after stereotactic body radiation therapy (not recorded which). The origin of the receptors is a donor of 50 years or more with non-small cell lung cancer.

This clonotype has a count of ten or more. The genes are TRBV28 and TRBJ1-1; 9 positions agree with TRBD1. The CDR3 consists of 14 residues. Germline V gene lookup returns CDR1 MDHEN and CDR2 SYDVKM. V shed 8 bases, J shed 4 bases, and the junction held 8 bases outside the gene matches. DNA of the CDR3: TGTGCCAGCCACCCAGGACAGGGGCGCACTGAAGCTTTCTTT. Its translation is CASHPGQGRTEAFF.

At least ten counts were recorded for this clonotype. J is TRBJ1-6 and V is TRBV5-6; D unresolved. V dropped 0 bases and J dropped 8 bases, with 6 bases sitting between them. The germline V gene has CDR1 SGHDT and CDR2 YYEEEE. The CDR3 has 13 residues. CDR3 coding DNA: TGTGCCAGCAGCTTGGACAGATATTCACCCCTCCACTTT. Protein product: CASSLDRYSPLHF.

Notes on this clonotype: One base separates it from a far larger clone, so it is likely a read error. CDR3 region: CASNYSKTSGGNEQFF. Written as DNA, the CDR3 is TGTGCCAGCAATTACTCGAAAACTAGCGGGGGGAATGAGCAGTTCTTC. V and J are TRBV6-2 or TRBV6-3 and TRBJ2-1; 12 bases agree with TRBD2. Per germline, CDR1 MNHEY and CDR2 SVGEGT. The CDR3 has 16 residues.

This chain connects TRBV27 to TRBJ2-1; the match to TRBD2 covers 8 bases. CDR3 length: 13 amino acids. V lost 5 bases and J lost 6; bases outside the gene matches: 3. Per the germline V gene, CDR1 is MNHEY and CDR2 is SMNVEV (reference sequence). Here the CDR3 DNA reads TGTGCCAGCAGTCCCCGGGGGGGCAATGAGCAGTTCTTC. Protein product: CASSPRGGNEQFF.

The J gene is TRBJ1-1, the V gene TRBV6-2 or TRBV6-3, with D possibly TRBD1 on 5 matching bases. CDR1 MNHEY and CDR2 SVGEGT come from the germline V gene. The CDR3 consists of 11 residues. Trimming took off 5 bases at V and 6 bases at J, with 7 bases between the two ends. CDR3 in DNA: TGTGCCAGCAGTGGAGGGGCTGAAGCTTTCTTT. It codes for CASSGGAEAFF.

Ten or more counts support this clonotype. This may be a read error: a much more frequent sequence differs by one nucleotide. The CDR3, as DNA: TGCAGTGCTAGACCCGCCCTGACTAGCGTGAGGCCCTACGAGCAGTACTTC. Translated: CSARPALTSVRPYEQYF. The rearrangement links TRBV20-1 to TRBJ2-7; 8 bases map to TRBD2. Looked up from germline, CDR1 is DFQATT and CDR2 is SNEGSKA (reference sequence). The CDR3 consists of 17 residues. With V trimmed by 2 bases and J by 2 bases, 14 bases remained unmatched.